The next 2 T cell receptor beta chains were all read from a single sample in a study of blood T cells in healthy people across ages. A J-beta primer mix and a sample-barcoded 5' primer were used in a second PCR of about 7 to 12 cycles. Each CDR3 protein is one row after TCRdb ran MiXCR on the 5' RACE reads. The table has around 900,000 distinct CDR3 sequences, around 54% seen once. Sequencing used blood. Source of these receptors: a woman aged 60-75 years in good health.

V usage is TRBV28 and J usage is TRBJ2-1; D may be TRBD1 (5 bases). Trimming shortened V by 10 bases and J by 7 bases, and 14 bases separated the two germline ends. CDR3 length equals 12 residues. The germline gives CDR1 MDHEN, CDR2 SYDVKM. The CDR3 bases are TGTGCCATGGGGCCCAGTTGGAATGAGCAGTTCTTC. Residues: CAMGPSWNEQFF.

The chain carries TRBV2 and TRBJ1-1; maybe TRBD1 (6 bases). This CDR3 is built from 14 residues. V was trimmed by 6 bases and J by 4 bases, leaving 15 bases between them. CDR1 is SNHLY and CDR2 is FYNNEI in the germline V gene. The CDR3 loop is CASRGGQRSTEAFF. The CDR3 DNA reads as TGTGCCAGCAGGGGTGGACAGAGGTCCACTGAAGCTTTCTTT.